A single T cell receptor beta chain is shown here with its context. Antigen specificity is unknown. This specimen belongs to a study of T cells in localized non-small cell lung cancer. Notes on the study in general: It was uninvolved adjacent lung that showed the highest T cell clonality, exceeding tumor. Without multi-region sequencing, intratumor heterogeneity could not be excluded.

The germline V gene has CDR1 GTSNPN and CDR2 SVGIG (reference sequence). The length of the CDR3 is 15 residues. The V and J ends lost 7 bases and 7 bases, in that order; junction bases with no gene match: 18. Method: immunoSEQ multiplex PCR; TCRdb's copy keeps in-frame clones and lacks some. Of roughly 30,000 clones listed, 85% to 90% are singletons. This TCR was sampled from a woman aged 18-49 years with stage I lung adenocarcinoma. The sequencing used peripheral blood, collected before any cancer treatment. The chain employs TRBV30 and TRBJ2-7, with TRBD2 identical over 8 bases. The CDR3 sequence: CASSLGTRDLREQYF. The CDR3 region has the DNA TGTGCCTCCTCACTAGGGACTAGGGACCTACGAGAGCAGTACTTC.